This T cell receptor (beta chain) was captured in a study of vaccination effects on CD4 cells after COVID-19. Comments on this clone: Its target is not known.

Data came from immunoSEQ multiplex PCR; TCRdb stores just in-frame clones and leaves some out. The sample records nearly 50,000 clones, about 74% being singletons. The culture ran for roughly ten days before CD4+ T cells were isolated. PCR showed that the person got SARS-CoV-2 infection at some point between March and December 2020. Participants were vaccinated with two doses of either the BNT162b2 or mRNA-1273 vaccine. Here the sequenced sample was CD4+ T cells from PBMCs cultured without peptide, taken after COVID-19 vaccination. This sequence originates from a human donor who had a prior SARS-CoV-2 infection.

The DNA of the CDR3 is TGTGCCAGCAGCTCCGTCCGCGGACTAGGTCTTTACGATGAGCAGTTCTTC. Its translation is CASSSVRGLGLYDEQFF. The V and J genes are TRBV7-2 and TRBJ2-1; 7 positions match TRBD2. The germline CDR1 and CDR2 sequences are SGHTA and FQGNSA. With 4 bases clipped from V and 8 bases from J, the junction kept 17 bases outside the gene matches. The CDR3 runs to 17 residues.